The rows below give T cell receptor beta chains drawn from one sample of a study of T cell repertoires in cytomegalovirus infection. TCRdb analysed the reads with MiXCR anew, one entry per CDR3 protein. This table holds 800,000 to 950,000 distinct CDR3 sequences, around a third found once. These receptors' targets are unknown. The source was cultured CD8+ T cells from PBMCs, collected from culture after CMV antigen stimulation. These receptors all come from a human donor in good health (CMV status not recorded). Some clones in this sample may be carry-over from other donors' samples. Both conserved end residues are part of each CDR3. Fields, in order: D gene, V gene, clone size, J gene, CDR3 protein, CDR3 DNA. D genes are given only for firm matches. Size tells how often a clone was seen (once, few, many) or the class of an expanded clone, and some rows leave it out.

>NA|TRBV7-8|many|TRBJ1-5
CASSLAQGQNQPQHF
TGTGCCAGCAGCTTAGCGCAGGGCCAGAATCAGCCCCAGCATTTT
>NA|TRBV7-9|few|TRBJ2-2
CASSSRDTNTGELFF
TGTGCCAGCAGCTCCCGGGACACCAACACCGGGGAGCTGTTTTTT
>NA|TRBV12-3/TRBV12-4|few|TRBJ2-1
CASRHRDNEQFF
TGTGCCAGCAGACACAGGGACAATGAGCAGTTCTTC
>NA|TRBV29-1|few|TRBJ1-1
CSVGFPGAGTEAFF
TGCAGCGTTGGCTTTCCGGGGGCAGGCACTGAAGCTTTCTTT
>TRBD1|TRBV10-3|NA|TRBJ2-1
CASIPGQTYNEQFF
TGTGCCTCCATACCGGGACAGACCTACAATGAGCAGTTCTTC
>NA|TRBV15|NA|TRBJ1-2
CATQSGDYGYTF
TGTGCCACCCAAAGTGGGGATTATGGCTACACCTTC
>TRBD1|TRBV4-1|NA|TRBJ2-2
CASNQVLGGRGELFF
TGCGCCAGCAACCAAGTTTTAGGGGGCCGTGGGGAGCTGTTTTTT
>TRBD1|TRBV7-2|many|TRBJ1-1
CASSLGEGAYPEAFF
TGTGCCAGCAGCTTAGGTGAGGGGGCTTATCCTGAAGCTTTCTTT
>TRBD2|TRBV6-2/TRBV6-3|few|TRBJ2-1
CASSFSGGDEFNEQFF
TGTGCCAGCAGTTTTAGCGGGGGGGACGAATTCAATGAGCAGTTCTTC
>NA|TRBV19|NA|TRBJ1-1
CASSIGAMNTEAFF
TGTGCCAGTAGTATCGGGGCTATGAACACTGAAGCTTTCTTT
>TRBD2|TRBV7-6|many|TRBJ2-3
CASSLRGGRTDTQYF
TGTGCCAGCAGCTTACGGGGGGGAAGGACAGATACGCAGTATTTT
>NA|TRBV29-1|NA|TRBJ1-4
CSVEQSDGVNEKLFF
TGCAGCGTTGAACAGAGCGACGGAGTTAATGAAAAACTGTTTTTT
>NA|TRBV15|NA|TRBJ1-5
CATSRANQGLGNQPQHF
TGTGCCACCAGCAGAGCAAACCAGGGACTCGGCAATCAGCCCCAGCATTTT
>NA|TRBV7-6|NA|TRBJ2-1
CASRPDGDNEQFF
TGTGCCAGCAGACCGGACGGGGACAATGAGCAGTTCTTC
>NA|TRBV7-6|NA|TRBJ1-4
CASSLGGRIISTNEKLFF
TGTGCCAGCAGCTTAGGTGGCAGAATTATATCAACTAATGAAAAACTGTTTTTT
>NA|TRBV19|NA|TRBJ2-7
CASSRSGEVSYEQYF
TGTGCCAGTAGCCGATCCGGTGAAGTCTCCTACGAGCAGTACTTC
>TRBD2|TRBV7-2|few|TRBJ2-3
CASSLAPSGGPWSF
TGTGCCAGCAGCTTAGCGCCCAGCGGGGGGCCCTGGAGCTTT
>NA|TRBV4-1|NA|TRBJ1-1
CASSQTPSTEAFF
TGCGCCAGCAGCCAAACCCCCTCCACTGAAGCTTTCTTT
>NA|TRBV19|few|TRBJ1-2
CASKDTHLSNYGYTF
TGTGCCAGTAAAGACACCCACTTATCTAACTATGGCTACACCTTC
>TRBD1|TRBV29-1|NA|TRBJ1-2
CSVVVGQAYGYTF
TGCAGCGTTGTAGTGGGACAGGCCTATGGCTACACCTTC
>NA|TRBV7-9|NA|TRBJ1-4
CASSTGPLFEKLFF
TGTGCCAGCAGCACGGGACCGCTCTTTGAAAAACTGTTTTTT
>TRBD1|TRBV6-5|NA|TRBJ2-2
CASSDRGKWAGELFF
TGTGCCAGCAGTGACAGGGGGAAGTGGGCCGGGGAGCTGTTTTTT
>TRBD2|TRBV10-3|NA|TRBJ2-1
CAISYRLAGRNEQFF
TGTGCCATCAGTTACCGGCTAGCGGGGAGGAATGAGCAGTTCTTC
>NA|TRBV24-1|NA|TRBJ2-1
CATSERGARLNEQFF
TGTGCCACCAGTGAGAGGGGGGCTCGCCTCAATGAGCAGTTCTTC
>NA|TRBV12-3/TRBV12-4|many|TRBJ1-1
CASSPLRGRGTEAFF
TGTGCCAGCAGTCCCTTAAGGGGGAGGGGAACTGAAGCTTTCTTT
>TRBD1|TRBV4-2|few|TRBJ1-1
CASSHGQGGFDTEAFF
TGTGCCAGCAGCCACGGACAGGGAGGGTTCGACACTGAAGCTTTCTTT
>NA|TRBV19|NA|TRBJ2-5
CASSPGSVLRGETQYF
TGTGCCAGTAGTCCCGGATCGGTGCTAAGGGGAGAGACCCAGTACTTC
>TRBD1|TRBV27|NA|TRBJ1-3
CASRGQGAGNTIYF
TGTGCCAGCAGAGGACAGGGGGCTGGAAACACCATATATTTT
>NA|TRBV11-2|NA|TRBJ1-3
CASSLDLAASGNTIYF
TGTGCCAGCAGCTTAGATTTGGCAGCCTCTGGAAACACCATATATTTT
>NA|TRBV29-1|NA|TRBJ1-1
CSVEDITEAFF
TGCAGCGTTGAAGATATAACTGAAGCTTTCTTT
>NA|TRBV9|few|TRBJ2-1
CASSVVGSSYNEQFF
TGTGCCAGCAGCGTAGTTGGGAGCTCCTACAATGAGCAGTTCTTC
>NA|TRBV7-2|many|TRBJ1-1
CASSFGTQGMNTEAFF
TGTGCCAGCAGCTTCGGGACCCAGGGCATGAACACTGAAGCTTTCTTT